Listed here are 22 T cell receptor beta chains from one sample, sequenced in a study of metastatic and nonmetastatic thyroid tumors. No patient had received any treatment before thyroid surgery. TCRdb re-clonotyped the PCR reads through MiXCR. The sample contains about 8,400 clones, around 40% of which appear only once. The sequencing input was tumor tissue. The receptors were gathered from a male donor with papillary thyroid cancer or a benign thyroid nodule (not recorded which). Some clones in this sample may be carry-over from other donors' samples.

In its sample, this clone was seen a few times. This chain links TRBV20-1 with TRBJ1-5, with 7 positions matching TRBD1. CDR1 and CDR2 from the germline V gene are DFQATT and SNEGSKA (reference sequence). The V gene end was trimmed by 6 bases and the J gene end by 4 bases; junction bases not matched to a gene: 12. The CDR3 totals 15 residues. Here the CDR3 DNA reads TGCAGTGCGGTTAGACAGGGAGAATTGAATCAGCCCCAGCATTTT. Amino acids: CSAVRQGELNQPQHF.

The gene calls are TRBV9 and TRBJ1-2; tentatively, D is TRBD1 (5 bases). This CDR3 has 15 residues. Germline lookup yields CDR1 SGDLS and CDR2 YYNGEE. V lost 4 bases and J lost 5, with 18 bases in between. CDR3 bases: TGTGCCAGCAGCACCCGACGTGGGGCGGCTTATGGCTACACCTTC. It specifies CASSTRRGAAYGYTF. Full variable domain (remainder filled in from reference TRBV9 and TRBJ1-2): DSGVTQTPKHLITATGQRVTLRCSPRSGDLSVYWYQQSLDQGLQFLIQYYNGEERAKGNILERFSAQQFPDLHSELNLSSLELGDSALYFCASSTRRGAAYGYTFGSGTRLTVV.

The V gene is TRBV5-6, the J gene TRBJ1-6, with D possibly being TRBD1 (5 bases). CDR1 is SGHDT and CDR2 is YYEEEE in the germline V gene. The CDR3 is made up of 14 amino acids. V gave up 2 bases and J gave up 3 bases, with 6 bases separating them. Written as DNA, the CDR3 is TGTGCCAGCAGCTTTGACAGCTATAATTCACCCCTCCACTTT. Encoded protein: CASSFDSYNSPLHF.

This chain connects TRBV11-2 to TRBJ2-7, with D possibly TRBD1 on 5 matching bases. Germline V lookup: CDR1 SGHAT, CDR2 FQNNGV. With 5 bases removed from V and 0 bases from J, the gap between germline ends came to 17 bases. CDR3 length: 16 residues. As DNA, the CDR3 is TGTGCCAGCAGCGTGAGAGGACAACGATACTCCTACGAGCAGTACTTC. Protein: CASSVRGQRYSYEQYF. Together with reference TRBV11-2 and TRBJ2-7, the CDR3 gives the full variable domain: EAGVAQSPRYKIIEKRQSVAFWCNPISGHATLYWYQQILGQGPKLLIQFQNNGVVDDSQLPKDRFSAERLKGVDSTLKIQPAKLEDSAVYLCASSVRGQRYSYEQYFGPGTRLTVT.

This chain joins TRBV6-4 and TRBJ2-7, with TRBD2 identical over 7 bases. Trimming removed 5 bases from V and 5 bases from J; junction bases left unmatched: 24. The germline V gene has CDR1 MRHNA and CDR2 SNTAGT. CDR3 length: 19 residues. The CDR3 sequence: CASSRPLLAPGSSSHEQYF. The CDR3 nucleotides read TGTGCCAGCAGTCGACCTTTACTAGCGCCAGGCTCCTCTAGCCACGAGCAGTACTTC.

This clone was seen a handful of times. Compared with germline, one end of the junction differs, possibly owing to a read error. The chain joins TRBV19 to TRBJ2-7; 9 bases line up with TRBD2. Germline lookup yields CDR1 LNHDA and CDR2 SQIVND (reference sequence). This CDR3 region has 15 residues. The CDR3 nucleotides read TGTGCCACCCGGACTAGCGTCAACCTCTCCCACGAGCAGTACTTC. It is translated as CATRTSVNLSHEQYF.

V and J are TRBV11-2 and TRBJ1-1; TRBD1 might be the D (6 bases). Germline V lookup: CDR1 SGHAT, CDR2 FQNNGV. The CDR3 covers 15 residues. Trimming pared 3 bases from V and 0 bases from J, leaving 11 bases between. CDR3 sequence reads: CASSFSDSMNTEAFF. For the CDR3, the DNA is TGTGCCAGCAGCTTTTCGGACAGCATGAACACTGAAGCTTTCTTT.

The V call is TRBV5-5, the J call TRBJ1-2; a weak D match, TRBD1 (6 bases). V was trimmed by 3 bases and J by 0 bases, leaving 12 bases between them. The CDR3 has 15 residues. CDR1 is SGHKS and CDR2 is YYEKEE in the germline V gene (reference sequence). The CDR3 sequence is CASSSTDRANYGYTF. The CDR3 coding sequence is TGTGCCAGCAGCTCGACGGACAGAGCTAACTATGGCTACACCTTC.

The chain joins TRBV6-2 or TRBV6-3 to TRBJ2-2; unclear D gene. V was pared by 6 bases and J by 6 bases, with 8 bases between. Germline assignment: CDR1 MNHEY and CDR2 SVGEGT. The CDR3 sequence is 12 residues long. The CDR3 DNA is TGTGCCAGCAGACCCGCGGCCGGGGAGCTGTTTTTT. Its translation: CASRPAAGELFF.

As to this clone: One junction end disagrees with the germline gene, perhaps due to a read error. The chain joins TRBV18 to TRBJ1-1; D gene ambiguous. The CDR3 covers 13 residues. Germline assignment: CDR1 KGHSH and CDR2 LQKENI. The CDR3: CASSPLWNSEAFF. The DNA of the CDR3 is TGTGCCAGCTCACCTCTTTGGAACTCTGAAGCTTTCTTT.

The J gene is TRBJ2-3, the V gene TRBV7-2; D gene ambiguous. Germline V CDR1 and CDR2: SGHTA, FQGNSA. The CDR3 loop spans 13 amino acids. With 5 bases removed from V and 2 bases from J, the gap between germline ends came to 8 bases. As DNA, the CDR3 is TGTGCCAGCAGCCCCCTCTACACAGATACGCAGTATTTT. Protein product: CASSPLYTDTQYF.

The chain is built from TRBV7-9 and TRBJ2-1; D uncertain. Germline-derived CDR1 and CDR2 are SEHNR and FQNEAQ (reference sequence). Trimming removed 9 bases at V and 6 bases at J, with 12 bases between. The CDR3 runs 12 residues. The CDR3 sequence: CASTRDGNEQFF. The CDR3 DNA sequence: TGTGCCAGTACCCGAGACGGCAATGAGCAGTTCTTC. Full variable domain (remainder filled in from reference TRBV7-9 and TRBJ2-1): DTGVSQNPRHKITKRGQNVTFRCDPISEHNRLYWYRQTLGQGPEFLTYFQNEAQLEKSRLLSDRFSAERPKGSFSTLEIQRTEQGDSAMYLCASTRDGNEQFFGPGTRLTVL.

This clone was picked up one time. The V call is TRBV11-1, the J call TRBJ1-1, with 9 bases that match TRBD1. CDR3 length: 16 residues. Trimming took 0 bases from V and 3 from J; bases not matched to a gene: 5. Per the germline V gene, CDR1 is SGHAT and CDR2 is FQDESV (reference sequence). The CDR3 reads CASSLAPGQGDTEAFF. The DNA of the CDR3 is TGTGCCAGCAGCTTAGCTCCGGGACAGGGAGACACTGAAGCTTTCTTT.

The chain is built from TRBV6-4 and TRBJ2-2; maybe TRBD1 (6 bases). CDR1 MRHNA and CDR2 SNTAGT come from the germline V gene. The CDR3 consists of 14 residues. The DNA of the CDR3 is TGTGCTATCAGTGACGGGCAGGGGACCGGGGAGCTGTTTTTT. As protein: CAISDGQGTGELFF.

This clone was counted a few times. The CDR3 nucleotides are TGCGCCAGCAGTGAGACCGGATACGAGCAGTACTTC. Encoded protein: CASSETGYEQYF. The V and J genes are TRBV10-1 and TRBJ2-7, with D hard to call. Germline assignment: CDR1 WNHNN and CDR2 SYGVQD (reference sequence). V dropped 2 bases and J dropped 4 bases, with 6 bases sitting between them. This CDR3 is 12 amino acids long.

A note on this clone: Germline is not matched at one junction end, which may reflect a read error. CDR3 nucleotides: TGTGCCTGCAGGGGCGGGAGGGCGAACAATGAAGCTTTCTTT. Translated, it gives CACRGGRANNEAFF. The V call is TRBV5-8, the J call TRBJ1-1; D may be TRBD1 (6 bases). Germline CDR1 reads SGHTS; CDR2 reads YDEGEE. The CDR3 has 14 residues.

The V and J genes are TRBV7-3 and TRBJ1-6; the match to TRBD1 covers 8 bases. Trimming took 4 bases from V and 7 from J; bases not matched to a gene: 3. Germline values: CDR1 SGHTA, CDR2 FQGTGA. The CDR3 sequence is 14 residues long. CDR3 amino acids: CASSSGQGNSPLHF. The CDR3 nucleotides read TGTGCCAGCAGCTCCGGACAGGGAAATTCACCCCTCCACTTT.

The rearrangement joins TRBV24-1 to TRBJ1-2, with D perhaps TRBD1 (5 bases). Trimming removed 3 bases from V and 0 bases from J, with 10 bases in between. The CDR3 extends over 15 amino acids. Germline V gene lookup returns CDR1 KGHDR and CDR2 SFDVKD. The DNA of the CDR3 is TGTGCCACCAGTGATGACAGAGACCCTAACTATGGCTACACCTTC. Translation gives CATSDDRDPNYGYTF.

Regarding this clone: One end of the junction varies from germline; a read error may be responsible. J is TRBJ2-7 and V is TRBV6-5; tentatively, D is TRBD1 (5 bases). Germline V gene lookup returns CDR1 MNHEY and CDR2 SVGAGI. CDR3 length: 15 amino acids. The CDR3 DNA reads as TGTGCCAGCAGTGACTCCCCTCAGGGAAGTGACGAGCAGTACTTC. Its translation: CASSDSPQGSDEQYF.

J is TRBJ1-5 and V is TRBV4-2, with D maybe TRBD1 (5 bases). CDR1 is LGHNA, CDR2 YNFKEQ, per germline. The CDR3 loop spans 13 amino acids. The V end was cut by 1 base, the J end by 6 bases, with 7 bases between. The CDR3 loop reads CASSQVGVQPQHF. CDR3 nucleotide sequence: TGTGCCAGCAGCCAAGTAGGGGTTCAGCCCCAGCATTTT.

This clone was seen more than once but under ten times. One end of the junction varies from germline; a read error may be responsible. The CDR3 spells CSARDPISNGYAF. For the CDR3, the DNA is TGCAGTGCTAGAGACCCTATTTCCAATGGATACGCCTTC. The chain employs TRBV20-1 and TRBJ1-2; D unclear. Germline loops: CDR1 DFQATT, CDR2 SNEGSKA (reference sequence). This CDR3 comprises 13 residues.

This clone was found a few times. V is TRBV28 and J is TRBJ1-2; D is unresolved. The CDR3 is 17 amino acids. Looked up from germline, CDR1 is MDHEN and CDR2 is SYDVKM. V dropped 4 bases and J dropped 4 bases, with 22 bases sitting between them. The CDR3 sequence is CASSSSGTAILVYGYTF. The CDR3 bases are TGTGCCAGCAGTTCCTCAGGTACCGCTATCCTAGTCTATGGCTACACCTTC.